A single sample is the source of the 17 T cell receptor beta chains below, sequenced in a study of blood T cell repertoires in COVID-19. Produced via immunoSEQ multiplex PCR; TCRdb's table is partial and in-frame only. The sample consists of roughly 120,000 clones, 90% of them appearing once. The sample taken for sequencing was peripheral blood. Receptors were obtained from a man aged 45-65 years with active COVID-19.

The chain employs TRBV7-3 and TRBJ2-1; the D gene is possibly TRBD2 (5 bases). The CDR3 covers 13 residues. Between the trimmed V and J ends, which lost 5 bases and 8 bases, there was a span of 13 bases. In germline, CDR1 is SGHTA, CDR2 FQGTGA. Written as DNA, the CDR3 is TGTGCCAGCAGCCTAAGGACTGCCGATGAGCAGTTCTTC. It is translated as CASSLRTADEQFF.

V is TRBV2 and J is TRBJ2-3; D is unresolved. Per the germline V gene, CDR1 is SNHLY and CDR2 is FYNNEI. V was trimmed by 6 bases and J by 6 bases, leaving 13 bases between them. CDR3 length equals 13 residues. CDR3 amino acids: CASRTRQSDTQYF. DNA for the CDR3: TGTGCCAGCAGGACGCGGCAGAGCGATACGCAGTATTTT. Full variable domain (remainder filled in from reference TRBV2 and TRBJ2-3): EPEVTQTPSHQVTQMGQEVILRCVPISNHLYFYWYRQILGQKVEFLVSFYNNEISEKSEIFDDQFSVERPDGSNFTLKIRSTKLEDSAMYFCASRTRQSDTQYFGPGTRLTVL.

The rearrangement joins TRBV27 to TRBJ1-1, with 7 bases lining up with TRBD1. V dropped 6 bases and J dropped 9; count of bases not matched to a gene: 7. Germline CDR1 and CDR2: MNHEY and SMNVEV (reference sequence). CDR3 size: 12 residues. CDR3 coding DNA: TGTGCCAGCAGCCGAACGACAGGGCAAGCTTTCTTT. Amino acids: CASSRTTGQAFF.

This clone is a singleton in its sample. This chain connects TRBV6-5 to TRBJ2-2; D perhaps matches TRBD2 (6 bases). The germline V gene has CDR1 MNHEY and CDR2 SVGAGI. The CDR3 is 14 amino acids. Trimming left V 7 bases short and J 5 bases short, with 14 bases between. CDR3 loop: CASKLHRETGELFF. The CDR3 bases are TGTGCCAGCAAGCTTCACCGGGAGACCGGGGAGCTGTTTTTT.

The chain joins TRBV7-9 to TRBJ1-2, with D perhaps matching TRBD1 (5 bases). Germline CDR1 reads SEHNR; CDR2 reads FQNEAQ (reference sequence). This CDR3 has 15 residues. The V and J ends lost 5 bases and 5 bases respectively, with 18 bases between them. The DNA of the CDR3 is TGTGCCAGCAGCGCCGATTCTCCAGGGCTATATGGCTACACCTTC. It is translated as CASSADSPGLYGYTF.

The chain combines TRBV7-9 with TRBJ1-1; D not resolved. In germline, CDR1 is SEHNR, CDR2 FQNEAQ (reference sequence). CDR3 length: 13 amino acids. V lost 2 bases, J lost 1 base, and 5 bases lay in between. This CDR3 reads CASSLTANTEAFF. CDR3 nucleotide sequence: TGTGCCAGCAGCTTAACTGCGAACACTGAAGCTTTCTTT.

The J gene is TRBJ1-4, the V gene TRBV18, with TRBD1 matching over 8 bases. This CDR3 spans 15 amino acids. From germline, CDR1 is KGHSH and CDR2 LQKENI. The V segment lost 6 bases and the J segment 4 bases; nucleotides outside the gene matches: 7. CDR3 coding DNA: TGTGCCAGCTCCCTGATACAGGGGGGTAATGAAAAACTGTTTTTT. This translates into CASSLIQGGNEKLFF.

The chain links TRBV5-1 to TRBJ2-2, with 8 bases identical to TRBD2. The CDR3 covers 15 residues. Germline-derived CDR1 and CDR2 are SGHRS and YFSETQ. V was pared by 0 bases and J by 4 bases, with 2 bases of the junction left unmatched. The CDR3 reads CASSLGAGGTGELFF. CDR3 in DNA: TGCGCCAGCAGCTTGGGGGCGGGAGGCACCGGGGAGCTGTTTTTT. The full variable domain, completed using reference TRBV5-1 and TRBJ2-2, is KAGVTQTPRYLIKTRGQQVTLSCSPISGHRSVSWYQQTPGQGLQFLFEYFSETQRNKGNFPGRFSGRQFSNSRSEMNVSTLELGDSALYLCASSLGAGGTGELFFGEGSRLTVL.

The rearrangement joins TRBV10-3 to TRBJ2-7, with D possibly TRBD1 on 6 matching bases. Germline loops: CDR1 ENHRY, CDR2 SYGVKD. The V end lost 7 bases, the J end lost 3 bases, and 16 bases lay between the germline ends. The CDR3 extends over 14 amino acids. CDR3 DNA: TGTGCCATCAAGGCAGGGGATTCGAGCTACGAGCAGTACTTC. Encoded protein: CAIKAGDSSYEQYF.

V is TRBV19 and J is TRBJ2-1, with TRBD2 matching 11 bases. J was trimmed by 3 bases and V by 7 bases; bases with no gene match: 5. The CDR3 length is 15 residues. Germline V gene data show CDR1 as LNHDA and CDR2 as SQIVND (reference sequence). CDR3 in amino acids: CASTSLAGGYNEQFF. DNA of the CDR3: TGTGCCAGTACTTCCCTAGCGGGGGGCTACAATGAGCAGTTCTTC.

The V gene is TRBV7-2, the J gene TRBJ2-5; 7 bases fit TRBD1. The CDR3 extends over 13 amino acids. The V and J ends lost 5 bases and 4 bases, in that order; junction bases with no gene match: 4. From germline, CDR1 is SGHTA and CDR2 FQGNSA. DNA for the CDR3: TGTGCCAGCAGCGTGACAGGGTCAGAGACCCAGTACTTC. This codes for CASSVTGSETQYF.

This clone was seen just once. The V and J genes are TRBV4-1 and TRBJ2-7; D is possibly TRBD2 (7 bases). The CDR3 has 15 amino acids. Germline values: CDR1 MGHRA, CDR2 YSYEKL. Trimming cost V 3 bases and J 2 bases, with 14 bases left between them. The CDR3 sequence: CASSQGASGTYEQYV. The CDR3 DNA follows: TGCGCCAGCAGCCAGGGGGCTAGCGGTACCTACGAGCAGTACGTC.

The J gene is TRBJ2-3, the V gene TRBV4-1, with TRBD2 matching 11 bases. V lost 4 bases and J lost 1; bases outside the gene matches: 7. This CDR3 comprises 17 residues. CDR1 and CDR2 (germline): MGHRA, YSYEKL. CDR3 DNA: TGCGCCAGCAGCCCCTCTCCGACTAGCGGGGGCACAGATACGCAGTATTTT. Translated, it gives CASSPSPTSGGTDTQYF.

The V call is TRBV5-1, the J call TRBJ2-1, with 13 bases matching TRBD2. V dropped 2 bases and J dropped 8; count of bases not matched to a gene: 13. The CDR3 covers 18 residues. Looked up from germline, CDR1 is SGHRS and CDR2 is YFSETQ. This CDR3 reads CASSFAGLAGTVGHEQFF. The CDR3 DNA is TGCGCCAGCAGCTTTGCGGGACTAGCGGGAACCGTAGGTCATGAGCAGTTCTTC.

J is TRBJ2-3 and V is TRBV2; 8 positions agree with TRBD1. Germline-derived CDR1 and CDR2 are SNHLY and FYNNEI. The CDR3 sequence is 15 residues long. Unmatched junction bases numbered 11, after V lost 10 bases and J lost 2 bases. CDR3 DNA sequence: TGTGCCACTTCAGGGGGCTTTGTCGTCACAGATACGCAGTATTTT. Protein: CATSGGFVVTDTQYF.

The sample holds a few counts of this clone. The chain joins TRBV7-9 to TRBJ2-7; the D gene is possibly TRBD1 (6 bases). This CDR3 has 11 residues. With 11 bases removed from V and 3 bases from J, the gap between germline ends came to 11 bases. The V gene's germline CDR1 is SEHNR and CDR2 FQNEAQ (reference sequence). CDR3 in amino acids: CAGEQGYEQYF. The CDR3 DNA follows: TGTGCCGGTGAACAGGGCTACGAGCAGTACTTC.

The rearrangement joins TRBV19 to TRBJ1-2; 10 positions agree with TRBD1. The CDR3 covers 16 residues. CDR1 and CDR2 from the germline V gene are LNHDA and SQIVND (reference sequence). Trimming at V came to 5 bases and at J to 3 bases, leaving 9 bases not matched to a gene. The CDR3 nucleotides read TGTGCCAGTAGTTCCCGGACAGGGGGAAATCACTATGGCTACACCTTC. Amino acid sequence: CASSSRTGGNHYGYTF.